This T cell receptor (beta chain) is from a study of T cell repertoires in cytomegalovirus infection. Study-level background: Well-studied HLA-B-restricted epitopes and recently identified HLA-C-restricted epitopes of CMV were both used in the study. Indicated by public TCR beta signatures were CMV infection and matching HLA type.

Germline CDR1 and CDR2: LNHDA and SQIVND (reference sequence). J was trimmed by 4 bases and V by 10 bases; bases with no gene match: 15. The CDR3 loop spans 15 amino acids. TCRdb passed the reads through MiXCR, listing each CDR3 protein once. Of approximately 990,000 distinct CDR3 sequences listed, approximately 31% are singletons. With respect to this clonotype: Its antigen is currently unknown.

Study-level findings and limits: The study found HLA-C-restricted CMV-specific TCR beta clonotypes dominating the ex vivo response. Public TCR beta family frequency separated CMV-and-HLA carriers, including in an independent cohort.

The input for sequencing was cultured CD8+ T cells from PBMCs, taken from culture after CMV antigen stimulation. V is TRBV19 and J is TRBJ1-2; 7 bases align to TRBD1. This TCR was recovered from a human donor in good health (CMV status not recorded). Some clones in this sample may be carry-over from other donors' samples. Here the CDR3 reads CATLPGGQYLYGYTF. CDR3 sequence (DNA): TGTGCCACCCTTCCCGGGGGACAGTACCTCTATGGCTACACCTTC.